This T cell receptor beta chain was found in a study of beta chain features in type 1 diabetes (dated by TCRdb to the late 2010s). Study-wide context: Mean age, gender distribution, total cell number and subset yield were not different between patients and healthy donors. Across all samples, some 110,000,000 sorted cells were examined, and cell number per subset correlated strongly with RNA yield. In the study, TCRB repertoires of sorted circulating CD4+ T cell subsets from recently diagnosed type 1 diabetes patients were compared with those of matched healthy donors. Whereas all 28 donors provided naive and central memory subsets, regulatory and stem cell-like memory subsets were isolated from just 8 patients and roughly 8 healthy donors.

All of the isolated RNA was reverse transcribed with the High Capacity cDNA Reverse Transcription Kit, so expressed TCRB transcripts were sequenced. Deep immunoSEQ sequencing was applied to naive, central memory and regulatory T cell samples, giving an average of roughly 3.5 million total reads per sample. After sorted cells were lysed in RLT buffer, RNA was extracted with DNase-treated RNeasy Micro or Mini kits, with the choice depending on cell number. Each cell subset was processed on its own to prevent cross-contamination, while patient and healthy donor samples were processed together. The immunoSEQ multiplex PCR was used to amplify TCRB sequences from cDNA, generating 87-bp fragments that spanned the CDR3 region. Amplicons were sequenced on the Illumina HiSeq platform. In the paper's pipeline: Synthetic template baselines were used to correct PCR bias computationally, reads within Hamming distance 2 were collapsed, and singletons that could not be merged were discarded. Reads were aligned to IMGT to assign V, D and J genes, CDR3 length, and insertions or deletions at six rearrangement sites. Within each subset, clonotype counts were normalized to sorted cell number, and only after that were true diversity and Gini coefficients computed with the tcR R package. The overlap coefficient, calculated on TCRB nucleotide sequences, was used to measure repertoire sharing. Imported from immuneACCESS, the table was reduced by TCRdb to in-frame sequences with V and J called. These copies leave out some clones; in studies compared against another copy, an unresolved V gene accounts for under half, and the cause of the remainder is not known. V and J calls and clone size are copied from that table; D and trimming were computed from the DNA. In this sample the table shows more than 300,000 clones, 9.5% to 10% of which occur a single time. The ten largest clones represent about 0.64% of the sample.

This clone was counted a few times. Its binding antigen is unknown. One base away there is no much larger clone; base qualities are not given. The paper as a whole reports these results and caveats: Because the HLA sub-analyses included only small numbers of individuals, any influence of HLA type on TCRB rearrangement was left unresolved. At VDJ recombination sites, type 1 diabetes patients had fewer insertions and more deleted nucleotides, which implies abnormalities in thymic rearrangement. Because cDNA was sequenced instead of genomic DNA, activated cells with high expression could be over-represented, although the groups did not differ in activation or CD3 levels. In all four CD4+ subsets, TCRB CDR3 length was moderately but significantly shorter in type 1 diabetes patients. PCR might favor shorter templates, but patient and control samples were amplified and corrected together, so any skew would affect both groups equally. The naive, central memory and regulatory TCRB repertoires appeared to resemble one another more closely among patients than among healthy donors.

Each donor gave one peripheral blood draw, averaging approximately 110 mL, which was collected into heparinised tubes. A BD FACSAria II was used to sort naive, central memory, regulatory and stem cell-like memory CD4+ T cells with a panel that included CD45RO, CCR7, CD25, CD127, CD95 and CD27. Purity was above 98% for every sorted population. PBMCs were separated immediately by Lymphoprep density gradient centrifugation and were stained directly, without being cultured. So that batch effects would be minimized, each experiment stained and sorted samples in pairs, pairing one healthy donor with one patient. As encoded in the germline V gene, CDR1 is SGHTA while CDR2 is FQGNSA. V is clipped by 3 bases and J by 4 bases, and the sequence between their germline boundaries is 13 bases long. The CDR3 runs 14 amino acids, cysteine and phenylalanine included. Only CDR3 DNA remains: 42 bases, in frame from the first base.

In this chain, TRBV7-2 is recombined with TRBJ2-7, with a tentative D gene TRBD2 over 7 matching bases. The receptor was derived from a man under 40 with type 1 diabetes. Sample: central memory CD4+ T cells from blood. CDR3 loop: CASSFGGGGYEQYF. DNA sequence: TGTGCCAGCAGCTTCGGAGGGGGAGGGTACGAGCAGTACTTC.